The present T cell receptor beta chain was sequenced within a study of breast tumors, draining lymph nodes, adjacent tissues. TCRdb re-called the multiplex PCR reads with MiXCR, one entry per CDR3 protein. The repertoire has some 200,000 distinct CDR3 sequences, roughly 31% of them found once; the top ten carry roughly 4.3%. CDR3 length: 14 amino acids. CDR1 and CDR2 from the germline V gene are MNHNY and SVGAGI (reference sequence). The J segment lost 7 bases and the V segment lost 7 bases, leaving 5 bases of the junction unmatched. The lymph nodes were axillary draining lymph nodes from breast cancer patients. The sample holds many counts of this clonotype.

The chain has TRBV6-6 and TRBJ1-6; TRBD1 aligns across 9 bases. The clonotype was recovered from a female donor with breast cancer. Some clones in this sample may be carry-over from other donors' samples. Sequenced input: axillary lymph node tissue. The CDR3 spells CASTRQGGNSPLHF. Written as DNA, the CDR3 is TGTGCCAGCACCCGACAGGGGGGGAATTCACCCCTCCACTTT.